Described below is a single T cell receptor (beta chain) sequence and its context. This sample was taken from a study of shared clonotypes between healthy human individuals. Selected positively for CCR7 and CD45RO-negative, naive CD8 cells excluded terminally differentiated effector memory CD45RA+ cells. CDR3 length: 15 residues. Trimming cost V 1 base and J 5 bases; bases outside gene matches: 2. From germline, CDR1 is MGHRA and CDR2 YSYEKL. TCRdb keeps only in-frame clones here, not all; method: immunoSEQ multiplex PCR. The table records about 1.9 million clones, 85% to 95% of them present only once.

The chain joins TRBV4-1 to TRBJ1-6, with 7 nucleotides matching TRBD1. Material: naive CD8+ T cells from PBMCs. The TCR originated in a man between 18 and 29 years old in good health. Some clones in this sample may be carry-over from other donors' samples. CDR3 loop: CASSQGGTDNSPLHF. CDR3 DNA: TGCGCCAGCAGCCAAGGGGGGACAGATAATTCACCCCTCCACTTT.